These 29 T cell receptor beta chains were all obtained from the same sample, sequenced in a study of T cell clonotyping in hematopoietic cell transplantation. TCRdb's table, derived via immunoSEQ multiplex PCR, lists solely in-frame clones and lacks some. The sample lists roughly 29,000 clones; approximately 90% were seen once. This material consisted of PBMCs, taken 100 days after allogeneic stem cell transplant. The receptors were sampled from a female patient in her 50s who had an allogeneic stem cell transplant from a related donor, so the T cells may come from the graft donor. Some clones in this sample may be carry-over from other donors' samples.

CDR3 in amino acids: CASSLSGGETQYF. CDR3 in DNA: TGTGCCAGCAGTTTATCAGGGGGGGAGACCCAGTACTTC. The rearrangement uses TRBV28 and TRBJ2-5; TRBD1 is a possible D gene (7 bases). This CDR3 comprises 13 residues. Germline CDR1 reads MDHEN; CDR2 reads SYDVKM. Trimming removed 1 base from V and 5 bases from J, with 8 bases in between.

V is TRBV2 and J is TRBJ1-4, with 8 bases identical to TRBD1. Germline CDR1 is SNHLY and CDR2 is FYNNEI. The J segment lost 8 bases and the V segment lost 3 bases, leaving 8 bases of the junction unmatched. This CDR3 contains 15 residues. This chain's CDR3 is CASSDWAGGREKLFF. CDR3 coding DNA: TGTGCCAGCAGTGACTGGGCAGGGGGCAGGGAAAAACTGTTTTTT.

The chain recombines TRBV29-1 with TRBJ2-7; D possibly corresponds to TRBD1 (6 bases). CDR3 length equals 14 residues. With 4 bases removed from V and 4 bases from J, the gap between germline ends came to 17 bases. Germline V lookup: CDR1 SQVTM, CDR2 ANQGSEA. For the CDR3, the DNA is TGCAGCGTTGTCGTCGTGGACAGAGTATACGAGCAGTACTTC. This codes for CSVVVVDRVYEQYF.

The chain recombines TRBV15 with TRBJ2-7, with D possibly matching TRBD1 (6 bases). Per germline, CDR1 LNHNV and CDR2 YYDKDF (reference sequence). This CDR3 has 14 amino acids. Trimming removed 0 bases from V and 3 bases from J, with 9 bases in between. In nucleotides, the CDR3 is TGTGCCACCAGCAGAGACAGGGGTGACTACGAGCAGTACTTC. Translation: CATSRDRGDYEQYF. Drawing the rest from reference TRBV15 and TRBJ2-7, the complete variable domain is DAMVIQNPRYQVTQFGKPVTLSCSQTLNHNVMYWYQQKSSQAPKLLFHYYDKDFNNEADTPDNFQSRRPNTSFCFLDIRSPGLGDTAMYLCATSRDRGDYEQYFGPGTRLTVT.

J is TRBJ1-2 and V is TRBV19; 7 bases align to TRBD1. This CDR3 comprises 11 residues. The V gene end was trimmed by 8 bases and the J gene end by 6 bases; junction bases not matched to a gene: 3. The germline V gene encodes CDR1 LNHDA and CDR2 SQIVND (reference sequence). CDR3 sequence reads: CASRQGDGYTF. The CDR3 DNA reads as TGTGCCAGTCGACAGGGCGATGGCTACACCTTC. The variable domain in full, with the rest retrieved from reference TRBV19 and TRBJ1-2, is DGGITQSPKYLFRKEGQNVTLSCEQNLNHDAMYWYRQDPGQGLRLIYYSQIVNDFQKGDIAEGYSVSREKKESFPLTVTSAQKNPTAFYLCASRQGDGYTFGSGTRLTVV.

This chain links TRBV5-1 with TRBJ2-5; D is possibly TRBD2 (6 bases). Deletions cut 6 bases from V and 0 bases from J, with 15 bases between. The CDR3 contains 15 residues. Germline V lookup: CDR1 SGHRS, CDR2 YFSETQ. CDR3 loop: CASTGLNPYQETQYF. DNA for the CDR3: TGCGCCAGCACAGGACTAAATCCGTACCAAGAGACCCAGTACTTC.

V gene TRBV27 combines with J gene TRBJ2-1; 9 bases are a match to TRBD2. Germline CDR1 is MNHEY and CDR2 is SMNVEV (reference sequence). The CDR3 length is 14 residues. V was clipped by 6 bases and J by 4 bases; unmatched bases: 4. The CDR3 is CASSLTSGYNEQFF. DNA for the CDR3: TGTGCCAGCAGCCTGACTAGCGGATACAATGAGCAGTTCTTC.

This clone was detected only once. The chain couples TRBV5-1 to TRBJ1-4; TRBD1 agrees at 10 bases. CDR3 size: 15 residues. Germline values: CDR1 SGHRS, CDR2 YFSETQ. J gave up 8 bases and V 4 bases, and 8 bases lay outside the gene matches. The CDR3 is CASSRSGTGEEKLFF. The CDR3 region has the DNA TGCGCCAGCAGCCGGTCCGGGACAGGGGAGGAAAAACTGTTTTTT.

The chain joins TRBV7-6 to TRBJ1-1; D is undetermined. Trimming took 1 base from V and 0 from J, leaving 6 bases between them. The CDR3 consists of 14 residues. CDR1 and CDR2 (germline): SGHVS, FNYEAQ. CDR3 in DNA: TGTGCCAGCAGCTTAGTACCAGTGAACACTGAAGCTTTCTTT. This encodes CASSLVPVNTEAFF.

The chain has TRBV2 and TRBJ2-7, with D perhaps being TRBD1 or TRBD2 (6 bases each). Germline V gives CDR1 SNHLY, CDR2 FYNNEI. The V and J ends lost 10 bases and 2 bases respectively, with 15 bases between them. This CDR3 region has 13 residues. Written as DNA, the CDR3 is TGTGCCACATACAACAGGGAGGCCTACGAGCAGTACTTC. As protein: CATYNREAYEQYF.

This clone has only one observation. This rearrangement joins TRBV5-5 to TRBJ1-1; D is uncertain. Germline V CDR1 and CDR2: SGHKS, YYEKEE (reference sequence). Trimming pared 1 base from V and 11 bases from J, leaving 12 bases between. This CDR3 has 12 residues. For the CDR3, the DNA is TGTGCCAGCAGCTTGTCCAACGTTGAGGCTTTCTTT. Amino acid sequence: CASSLSNVEAFF.

This chain links TRBV7-7 with TRBJ2-5, with 9 bases identical to TRBD1. The trim removed 4 bases at V and 5 bases at J, leaving 8 bases unmatched. CDR3 length: 15 residues. Germline V gene data show CDR1 as SSHAT and CDR2 as FNYEAQ (reference sequence). DNA for the CDR3: TGTGCCAGCAGCTCCCCGGGACAGGGAGTGGAGACCCAGTACTTC. Its protein is CASSSPGQGVETQYF.

In this sample, this clone turned up once. This rearrangement joins TRBV30 to TRBJ1-1; D gene ambiguous. The CDR3 extends over 11 amino acids. The V gene lost 4 bases and the J gene lost 1 base, with 4 bases spanning the gap. The germline CDR1 and CDR2 sequences are GTSNPN and SVGIG (reference sequence). The CDR3 here is CAWNRNTEAFF. Here the CDR3 DNA reads TGTGCCTGGAACAGGAACACTGAAGCTTTCTTT.

This clone was counted between two and nine times. The rearrangement links TRBV7-6 to TRBJ2-1, with 7 bases fitting TRBD2. The CDR3 is made up of 17 amino acids. V lost 0 bases to trimming and J lost 4 bases; unmatched junction nucleotides: 9. The V gene's germline CDR1 is SGHVS and CDR2 FNYEAQ. CDR3 region: CASSLALGLAVYNEQFF. DNA of the CDR3: TGTGCCAGCAGCTTAGCGTTAGGCCTAGCGGTATACAATGAGCAGTTCTTC. The complete variable domain, with remaining parts taken from reference TRBV7-6 and TRBJ2-1, reads GAGVSQSPRYKVTKRGQDVALRCDPISGHVSLYWYRQALGQGPEFLTYFNYEAQQDKSGLPNDRFSAERPEGSISTLTIQRTEQRDSAMYRCASSLALGLAVYNEQFFGPGTRLTVL.

The CDR3 protein is CASSTLSTGRTEAFF. In DNA, the CDR3 is TGTGCCAGTAGTACCCTCTCGACAGGGAGGACTGAAGCTTTCTTT. The rearrangement joins TRBV19 to TRBJ1-1, with 7 nucleotides matching TRBD1. CDR3 length: 15 residues. Germline V CDR1 and CDR2: LNHDA, SQIVND (reference sequence). The V and J ends lost 4 bases and 5 bases, in that order; junction bases with no gene match: 10.

This chain links TRBV6-5 with TRBJ1-2; possibly TRBD1 for D (5 bases). This CDR3 has 11 amino acids. V lost 11 bases and J 6 bases, leaving 13 bases between the germline ends. Germline V CDR1 and CDR2: MNHEY, SVGAGI. The CDR3 region has the DNA TGTGCCTCCGGGGCGGGAAATGGCTACACCTTC. Its protein is CASGAGNGYTF.

The rearrangement joins TRBV20-1 to TRBJ2-7; no definite D call. The CDR3 is 11 amino acids. CDR1 and CDR2 from the germline V gene are DFQATT and SNEGSKA (reference sequence). V was clipped by 5 bases and J by 5 bases, with 10 bases between them. The CDR3 DNA sequence: TGCAGTGCTGCCCACTTCAACGAGCAGTACTTC. Amino acids: CSAAHFNEQYF.

J is TRBJ1-5 and V is TRBV4-3; D is unclear. This CDR3 has 13 residues. Germline CDR1 reads LGHNA; CDR2 reads YSLEER. V was pared by 0 bases and J by 5 bases, with 5 bases between. The CDR3 spells CASSQDRYQPQHF. As DNA, the CDR3 is TGCGCCAGCAGCCAAGACAGGTATCAGCCCCAGCATTTT.

The V gene is TRBV30, the J gene TRBJ1-4, with D unclear. The germline V and J ends were trimmed by 2 bases and 6 bases, with 10 bases remaining between them. Looked up from germline, CDR1 is GTSNPN and CDR2 is SVGIG (reference sequence). CDR3 length: 13 residues. The CDR3 DNA reads TGTGCCTGGAGTTGGGTAATAGATGAAAAACTGTTTTTT. Its protein product is CAWSWVIDEKLFF.

This clone has only a few counts. The genes are TRBV6-1 and TRBJ1-2; possible D gene TRBD1, 5 bases. Looked up from germline, CDR1 is MNHNS and CDR2 is SASEGT. V lost 4 bases and J lost 4, with 13 bases in between. The CDR3 sequence is 14 residues long. The DNA for the CDR3 is TGTGCCAGCAGTGGGGGGGGGATGACCTATGGCTACACCTTC. The encoded protein is CASSGGGMTYGYTF.

The rearrangement joins TRBV15 to TRBJ1-2; 8 bases are a match to TRBD1. CDR3 length: 14 amino acids. V shed 0 bases, J shed 10 bases, and the junction held 7 bases outside the gene matches. Germline V gives CDR1 LNHNV, CDR2 YYDKDF (reference sequence). The CDR3 loop is CATSREEGTGVYTF. In DNA, the CDR3 is TGTGCCACCAGCAGAGAGGAGGGGACAGGAGTCTACACCTTC.

The chain links TRBV11-3 to TRBJ2-1; weak D call: TRBD2 (6 bases). CDR1 is SGHNT and CDR2 is YENEEA in the germline V gene. Trimming cost V 5 bases and J 5 bases, with 13 bases left between them. CDR3 length: 14 amino acids. The CDR3 is CASSPGLPDNEQFF. CDR3 DNA sequence: TGTGCCAGCAGCCCGGGACTCCCCGACAATGAGCAGTTCTTC.

The chain uses TRBV25-1 and TRBJ2-3, with a weak D call TRBD1 (5 bases). The CDR3 extends over 15 amino acids. Germline assignment: CDR1 MGHDK and CDR2 SYGVNS. V lost 3 bases and J lost 6, with 16 bases in between. This CDR3 reads CASSDRVSRPDTQYF. DNA of the CDR3: TGTGCCAGCAGTGACAGGGTCTCTAGGCCGGATACGCAGTATTTT.

CDR3 in DNA: TGTGCCAGCAGCCAGGACTATTCTCCACAGGTAGCTTTCTTT. Translating it yields CASSQDYSPQVAFF. The chain joins TRBV4-2 to TRBJ1-1, with TRBD1 as a possible D gene (5 bases). Germline V gives CDR1 LGHNA, CDR2 YNFKEQ. Trimming cost V 3 bases and J 10 bases, with 18 bases left between them. The CDR3 is 14 amino acids.

This clone was counted once. The V gene is TRBV13, the J gene TRBJ2-7; D unresolved. There are 13 residues in the CDR3. Deletions cut 5 bases from V and 8 bases from J, with 16 bases between. The germline gives CDR1 PRHDT, CDR2 FYEKMQ (reference sequence). CDR3: CASSPSRYFKQYF. The CDR3 DNA reads as TGTGCCAGCAGCCCCTCGAGATATTTCAAGCAGTACTTC.

This clone was recorded once. The CDR3 DNA reads TGTGCCACCTCGAGCTCGGGGGATAAAAACATTCAGTACTTC. It yields the protein CATSSSGDKNIQYF. This chain joins TRBV5-4 and TRBJ2-4; D may be TRBD2 (6 bases). Trimming took 9 bases from V and 4 from J, leaving 17 bases between them. The germline gives CDR1 SGHNT, CDR2 YYREEE (reference sequence). The CDR3 has 14 residues.

The V call is TRBV5-6, the J call TRBJ1-5; TRBD1 might be the D (5 bases). V shed 3 bases and J shed 0 bases, with 13 bases lying between them. The CDR3 extends over 16 amino acids. Germline-derived CDR1 and CDR2 are SGHDT and YYEEEE. CDR3 DNA sequence: TGTGCCAGCAGCTCCTTCCGGGGCAATAGCAATCAGCCCCAGCATTTT. Translated, it gives CASSSFRGNSNQPQHF.

This sequence joins TRBV28 and TRBJ1-1; D not resolved. V lost 5 bases to trimming and J lost 8 bases, with 21 bases between them. The CDR3 loop spans 15 amino acids. Germline values: CDR1 MDHEN, CDR2 SYDVKM. The CDR3 DNA sequence: TGTGCCAGCAGTCCCCCCCTCCGCGGTTTTGTAGAAGCTTTCTTT. Protein product: CASSPPLRGFVEAFF. The whole variable domain, filled in from reference TRBV28 and TRBJ1-1, reads DVKVTQSSRYLVKRTGEKVFLECVQDMDHENMFWYRQDPGLGLRLIYFSYDVKMKEKGDIPEGYSVSREKKERFSLILESASTNQTSMYLCASSPPLRGFVEAFFGQGTRLTVV.

The J gene is TRBJ1-3, the V gene TRBV10-3, with D uncertain. V lost 3 bases to trimming and J lost 4 bases, with 4 bases between them. This CDR3 is 12 amino acids long. CDR1 and CDR2 from the germline V gene are ENHRY and SYGVKD. The CDR3: CAISDGGNTIYF. The CDR3 DNA follows: TGTGCCATCAGTGACGGGGGAAACACCATATATTTT.